The T cell receptor beta chain under discussion was sequenced for a study of patients and donors after allogeneic stem cell transplantation. Each CDR3 protein gets one entry after TCRdb re-called the RT-PCR reads with MiXCR. The table includes 98,000 or so distinct CDR3 sequences, around 35% detected once. The sequence was collected from a human donor who was either an allogeneic HSCT recipient or a stem cell or donor lymphocyte infusion donor (not recorded which). It is not recorded whose cells these are; they may come from a transplant donor. The specimen was blood, either unsorted or a sorted T cell fraction (not recorded which).

The chain's CDR3 is CATTWALGDYEQYF. The CDR3 bases are TGTGCCACCACTTGGGCCCTAGGGGATTACGAGCAGTACTTC. The rearrangement links TRBV2 to TRBJ2-7; D is possibly TRBD1 (5 bases). V gave up 10 bases and J gave up 4 bases, with 20 bases separating them. CDR1 is SNHLY, CDR2 FYNNEI, per germline. The CDR3 has 14 residues.